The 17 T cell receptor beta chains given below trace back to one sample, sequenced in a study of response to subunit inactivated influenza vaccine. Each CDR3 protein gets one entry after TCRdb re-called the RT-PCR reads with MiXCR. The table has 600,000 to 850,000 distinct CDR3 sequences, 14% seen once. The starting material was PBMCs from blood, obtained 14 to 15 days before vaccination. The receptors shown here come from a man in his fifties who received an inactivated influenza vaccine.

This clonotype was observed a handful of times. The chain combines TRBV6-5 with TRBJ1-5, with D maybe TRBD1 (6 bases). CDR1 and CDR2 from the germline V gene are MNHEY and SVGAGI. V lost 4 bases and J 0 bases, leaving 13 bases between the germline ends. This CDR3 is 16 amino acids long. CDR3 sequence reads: CASSSGRTDSNQPQHF. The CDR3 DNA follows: TGTGCCAGCAGTTCTGGGAGGACAGATAGCAATCAGCCCCAGCATTTT.

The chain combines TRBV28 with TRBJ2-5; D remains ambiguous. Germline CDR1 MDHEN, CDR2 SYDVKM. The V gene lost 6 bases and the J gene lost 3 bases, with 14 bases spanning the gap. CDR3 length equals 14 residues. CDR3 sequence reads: CASSPRLGKETQYF. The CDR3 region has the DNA TGTGCCAGCAGCCCCCGGTTAGGTAAAGAGACCCAGTACTTC.

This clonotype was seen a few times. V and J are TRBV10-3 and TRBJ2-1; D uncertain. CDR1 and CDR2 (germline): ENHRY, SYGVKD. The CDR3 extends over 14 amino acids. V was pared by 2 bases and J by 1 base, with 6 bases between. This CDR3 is CAISEPNSYNEQFF. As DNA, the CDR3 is TGTGCCATCAGTGAGCCGAATTCCTACAATGAGCAGTTCTTC.

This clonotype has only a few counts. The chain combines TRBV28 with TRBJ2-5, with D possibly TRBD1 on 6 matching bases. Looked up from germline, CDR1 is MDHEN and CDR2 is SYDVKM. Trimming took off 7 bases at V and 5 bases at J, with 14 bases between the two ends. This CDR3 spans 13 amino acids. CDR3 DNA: TGTGCCAGCACCAACAGGGCGCCGGAGACCCAGTACTTC. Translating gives CASTNRAPETQYF.

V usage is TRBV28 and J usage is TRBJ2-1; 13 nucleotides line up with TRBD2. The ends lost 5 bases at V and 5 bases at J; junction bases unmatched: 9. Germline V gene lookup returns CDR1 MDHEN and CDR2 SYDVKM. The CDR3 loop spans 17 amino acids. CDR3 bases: TGTGCCAGCAGTCTCGGGACTAGCGGGGCCATCCACAATGAGCAGTTCTTC. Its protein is CASSLGTSGAIHNEQFF.

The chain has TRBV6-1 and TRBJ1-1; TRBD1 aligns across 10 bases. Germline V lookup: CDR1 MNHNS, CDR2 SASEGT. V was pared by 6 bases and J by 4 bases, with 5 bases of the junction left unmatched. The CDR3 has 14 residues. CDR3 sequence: CASRRDRGGTEAFF. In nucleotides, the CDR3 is TGTGCCAGCAGAAGGGACAGGGGTGGCACTGAAGCTTTCTTT.

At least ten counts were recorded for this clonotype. The CDR3 nucleotides are TGCGCCAGCAGCCCCGGACTAGCGGGAGGGCCTAAGTCTGTCAATGAGCAGTTCTTC. Translating it yields CASSPGLAGGPKSVNEQFF. The V call is TRBV5-1, the J call TRBJ2-1; 15 bases agree with TRBD2. The CDR3 length is 19 residues. V gave up 4 bases and J gave up 6 bases; unmatched junction bases: 14. Germline loops: CDR1 SGHRS, CDR2 YFSETQ.

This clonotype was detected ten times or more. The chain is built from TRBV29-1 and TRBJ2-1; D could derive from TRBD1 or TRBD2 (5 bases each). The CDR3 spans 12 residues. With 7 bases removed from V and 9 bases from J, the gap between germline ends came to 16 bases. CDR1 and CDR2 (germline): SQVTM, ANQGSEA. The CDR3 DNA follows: TGCAGCGCCTCCGGGACGTTCAGTGAGCAGTTCTTC. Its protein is CSASGTFSEQFF.

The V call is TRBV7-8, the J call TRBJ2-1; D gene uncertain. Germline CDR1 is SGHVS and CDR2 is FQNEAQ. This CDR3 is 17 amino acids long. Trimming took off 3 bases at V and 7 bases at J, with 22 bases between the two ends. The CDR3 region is CASSFVPYRGGGNEQFF. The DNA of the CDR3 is TGTGCCAGCAGCTTCGTCCCGTACAGAGGTGGCGGAAATGAGCAGTTCTTC.

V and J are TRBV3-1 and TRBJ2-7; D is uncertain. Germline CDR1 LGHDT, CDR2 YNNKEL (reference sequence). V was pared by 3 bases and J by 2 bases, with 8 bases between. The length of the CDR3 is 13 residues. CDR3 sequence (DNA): TGTGCCAGCAGCCAGCTCAGGACCTACGAGCAGTACTTC. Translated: CASSQLRTYEQYF.

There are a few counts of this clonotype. CDR3 bases: TGTGCCAGCAGCCCGGGACCCCTGGACGAGCAGTACTTC. This gives the protein CASSPGPLDEQYF. The rearrangement links TRBV7-2 to TRBJ2-7; D possibly matches TRBD1 or TRBD2 (5 bases each). This CDR3 region has 13 residues. The germline CDR1 and CDR2 sequences are SGHTA and FQGNSA. Between the trimmed V and J ends, which lost 5 bases and 5 bases, there was a span of 13 bases.

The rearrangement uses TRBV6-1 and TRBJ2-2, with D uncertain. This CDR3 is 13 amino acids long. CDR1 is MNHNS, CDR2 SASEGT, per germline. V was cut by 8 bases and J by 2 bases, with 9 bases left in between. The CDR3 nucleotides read TGTGCCAGCGGCCGGTTTAACACCGGGGAGCTGTTTTTT. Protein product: CASGRFNTGELFF.

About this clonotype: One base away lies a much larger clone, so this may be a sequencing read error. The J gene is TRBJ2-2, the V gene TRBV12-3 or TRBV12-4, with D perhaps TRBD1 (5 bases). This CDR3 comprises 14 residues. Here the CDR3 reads CTSRDRRGTGELFF. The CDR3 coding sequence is TGTACCAGCAGAGACAGAAGGGGCACCGGGGAGCTGTTTTTT.

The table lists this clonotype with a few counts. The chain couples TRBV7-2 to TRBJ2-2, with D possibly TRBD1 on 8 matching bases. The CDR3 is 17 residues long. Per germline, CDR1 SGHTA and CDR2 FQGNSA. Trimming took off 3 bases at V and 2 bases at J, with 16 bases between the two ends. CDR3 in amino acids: CASSFRQGTKNTGELFF. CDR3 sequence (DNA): TGTGCCAGCAGCTTTCGACAGGGGACTAAAAACACCGGGGAGCTGTTTTTT.

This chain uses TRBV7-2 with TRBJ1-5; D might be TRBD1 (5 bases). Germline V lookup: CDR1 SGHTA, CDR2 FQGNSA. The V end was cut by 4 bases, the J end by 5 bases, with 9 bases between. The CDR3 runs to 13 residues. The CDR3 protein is CASSWDGYQPQHF. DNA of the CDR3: TGTGCCAGCAGCTGGGACGGTTATCAGCCCCAGCATTTT.

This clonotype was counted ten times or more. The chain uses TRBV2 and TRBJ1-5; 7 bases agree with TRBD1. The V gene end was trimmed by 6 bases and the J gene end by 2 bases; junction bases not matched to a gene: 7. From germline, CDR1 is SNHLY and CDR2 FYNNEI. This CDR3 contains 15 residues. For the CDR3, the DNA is TGTGCCAGCAGGGAGGGACAGAGTGGCAATCAGCCCCAGCATTTT. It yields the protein CASREGQSGNQPQHF.

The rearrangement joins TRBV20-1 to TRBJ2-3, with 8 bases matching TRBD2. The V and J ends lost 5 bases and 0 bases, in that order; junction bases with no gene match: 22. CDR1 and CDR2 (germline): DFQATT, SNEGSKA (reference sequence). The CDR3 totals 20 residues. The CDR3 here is CSAHLLTSGGIPGSTDTQYF. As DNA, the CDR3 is TGCAGTGCTCACTTACTTACTAGCGGTGGGATCCCGGGGAGCACAGATACGCAGTATTTT.